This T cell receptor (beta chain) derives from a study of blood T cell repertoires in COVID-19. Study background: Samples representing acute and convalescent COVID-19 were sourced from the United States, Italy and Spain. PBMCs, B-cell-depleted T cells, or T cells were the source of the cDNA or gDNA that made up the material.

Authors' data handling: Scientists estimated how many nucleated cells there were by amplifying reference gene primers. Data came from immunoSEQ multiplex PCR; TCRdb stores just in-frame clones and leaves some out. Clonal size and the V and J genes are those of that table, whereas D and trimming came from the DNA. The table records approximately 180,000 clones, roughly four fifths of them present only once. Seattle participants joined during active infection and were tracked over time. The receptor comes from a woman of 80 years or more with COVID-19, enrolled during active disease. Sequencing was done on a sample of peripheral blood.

The CDR3 loop is CASSFRTGGTEAFF. CDR3 sequence (DNA): TGTGCCAGCAGTTTTCGGACAGGAGGCACTGAAGCTTTCTTT. The chain has TRBV6-5 and TRBJ1-1, with 7 bases fitting TRBD1. Germline CDR1 reads MNHEY; CDR2 reads SVGAGI. With 4 bases clipped from V and 4 bases from J, the junction kept 6 bases outside the gene matches. This CDR3 comprises 14 residues.